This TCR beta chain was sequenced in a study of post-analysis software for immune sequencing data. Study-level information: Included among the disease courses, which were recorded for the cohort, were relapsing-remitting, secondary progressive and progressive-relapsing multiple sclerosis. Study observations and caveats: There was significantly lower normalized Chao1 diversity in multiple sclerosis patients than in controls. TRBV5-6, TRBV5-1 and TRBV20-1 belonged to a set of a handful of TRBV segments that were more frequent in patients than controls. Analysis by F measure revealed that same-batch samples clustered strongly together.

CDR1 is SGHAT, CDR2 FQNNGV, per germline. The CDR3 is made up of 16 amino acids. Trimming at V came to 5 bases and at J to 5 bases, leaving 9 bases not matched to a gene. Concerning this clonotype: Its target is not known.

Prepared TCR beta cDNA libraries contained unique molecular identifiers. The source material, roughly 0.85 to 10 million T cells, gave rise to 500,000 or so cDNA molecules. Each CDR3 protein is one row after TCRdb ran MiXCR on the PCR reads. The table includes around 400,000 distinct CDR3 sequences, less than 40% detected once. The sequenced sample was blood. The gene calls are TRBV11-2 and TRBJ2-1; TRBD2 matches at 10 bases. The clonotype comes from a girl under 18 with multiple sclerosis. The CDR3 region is CASSPGVAGGNNEQFF. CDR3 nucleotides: TGTGCCAGCAGCCCTGGAGTAGCGGGGGGAAACAATGAGCAGTTCTTC.